Included here is one T cell receptor beta chain sequence, with context. This specimen comes from a study of blood T cell repertoires in COVID-19. Clones were read by immunoSEQ multiplex PCR, and TCRdb kept only the in-frame ones, dropping some. Among roughly 260,000 clones, about 90% were seen once, and the ten largest hold roughly 2.4%. The ends were cut back, 4 bases at V and 0 bases at J, with 16 bases in the middle. This CDR3 contains 17 residues. Germline values: CDR1 SGHRS, CDR2 YFSETQ. The rearrangement links TRBV5-1 to TRBJ2-2; perhaps TRBD1 as D (6 bases). This sequence originates from a woman aged 50 to 60 who had recovered from COVID-19. Sequencing was carried out using peripheral blood. This CDR3 reads CASSPPPQGPNTGELFF. The CDR3 bases are TGCGCCAGCAGCCCGCCACCACAGGGCCCGAACACCGGGGAGCTGTTTTTT. The full variable domain, with the rest looked up from reference TRBV5-1 and TRBJ2-2, is KAGVTQTPRYLIKTRGQQVTLSCSPISGHRSVSWYQQTPGQGLQFLFEYFSETQRNKGNFPGRFSGRQFSNSRSEMNVSTLELGDSALYLCASSPPPQGPNTGELFFGEGSRLTVL.